This T cell receptor (beta chain) came from a study of technical replicates of blood from several donors. The CDR3 totals 14 residues. From germline, CDR1 is MGHRA and CDR2 YSYEKL. V shed 1 base and J shed 7 bases, with 11 bases lying between them. This table comes from immunoSEQ multiplex PCR, and its TCRdb copy is limited to in-frame clones, with some not included. The sample includes about 93,000 clones, 95% of them seen just once. The clonotype was recovered from a human donor in good health. The rearrangement joins TRBV4-1 to TRBJ1-5; unclear D gene. The sequenced sample was T cells isolated from PBMCs. CDR3 bases: TGCGCCAGCAGCCAAGGTCACACCTCCCAGCCCCAGCATTTT. It encodes CASSQGHTSQPQHF.